The next 4 T cell receptor beta chains were all read from a single sample in a study of control samples from healthy donors and cancer patients. The assay was immunoSEQ multiplex PCR, and TCRdb's table has in-frame clones only and misses some. The sample lists around 63,000 clones, about 89% occurring once. Sequenced input: PBMCs. The source of these receptors is a woman between 50 and 59 years old with head and neck cancer.

This chain connects TRBV30 to TRBJ1-2; no clear D. Germline V gene data show CDR1 as GTSNPN and CDR2 as SVGIG (reference sequence). The CDR3 contains 12 residues. The germline V and J ends were trimmed by 3 bases and 8 bases, with 13 bases remaining between them. The CDR3 sequence is CAWSPWGSGYTF. The CDR3, as DNA: TGTGCCTGGAGCCCCTGGGGATCCGGCTACACCTTC. The full variable domain, rest sourced from reference TRBV30 and TRBJ1-2, is SQTIHQWPATLVQPVGSPLSLECTVEGTSNPNLYWYRQAAGRGLQLLFYSVGIGQISSEVPQNLSASRPQDRQFILSSKKLLLSDSGFYLCAWSPWGSGYTFGSGTRLTVV.

J is TRBJ1-1 and V is TRBV6-5; D is perhaps TRBD1 (5 bases). Germline CDR1 and CDR2: MNHEY and SVGAGI. This CDR3 is built from 10 residues. V lost 10 bases to trimming and J lost 6 bases, with 9 bases between them. The CDR3, as DNA: TGTGCCACCGCGACAGCTGAAGCTTTCTTT. This translates into CATATAEAFF.

The rearrangement joins TRBV4-2 to TRBJ2-1; D possibly corresponds to TRBD2 (6 bases). Per the germline V gene, CDR1 is LGHNA and CDR2 is YNFKEQ. Trimming cost V 0 bases and J 3 bases, with 9 bases left between them. The CDR3 has 15 residues. CDR3 nucleotides: TGTGCCAGCAGCCAAGATGGGGGGAACTACAATGAGCAGTTCTTC. Protein product: CASSQDGGNYNEQFF.

This sequence joins TRBV14 and TRBJ2-7; D assignment may be TRBD1 or TRBD2 (5 bases each). Germline V lookup: CDR1 SGHDN, CDR2 FVKESK. The CDR3 has 13 residues. Trimming shortened V by 4 bases and J by 5 bases, and 12 bases separated the two germline ends. The chain's CDR3 is CASSLHEGNEQYF. CDR3 coding DNA: TGTGCCAGCAGCCTCCATGAGGGGAACGAGCAGTACTTC.